The entry below describes one T cell receptor beta chain. Its ends do not fully match the called genes, so a read error is possible. These data come from a study of blood T cells in healthy people across ages. PCR was performed a second time for about 6 to 12 cycles using a sample-barcoded 5' primer and a J-beta primer mix. TCRdb reprocessed the 5' RACE reads with MiXCR, giving one entry per CDR3 protein. This table holds roughly 1,800,000 distinct CDR3 sequences, roughly 52% found once. This CDR3 comprises 14 residues. CDR1 and CDR2 (germline): DFQATT, SNEGSKA (reference sequence). This TCR was recovered from a woman aged 40 to 50 in good health. Sequenced input: blood. V gene TRBV20-1 combines with J gene TRBJ2-1; no firm D call. CDR3 sequence: CSARATTSYNEQFF. The CDR3 nucleotides read TGCAGTGCCAGAGCCACAACCTCCTACAATGAGCAGTTCTTC.